Following are 14 T cell receptor beta chains from one sample sequenced in a study of molecular identifiers for immune sequencing clone quantification. TCRdb recomputed calls from the PCR reads with MiXCR, one row per CDR3 protein. Among some 320,000 distinct CDR3 sequences, under 25% were seen once, and the ten largest hold around 0.74%. Specimen: naive CD8+ T cells from blood, with Jurkat cell RNA spiked in. The subset: FACS-sorted CD8+CD4-CCR7+CD45RA+ naive T cells. Receptors were obtained from a human donor in good health. Some libraries in this study had Jurkat cell RNA spiked in.

The V gene is TRBV12-3 or TRBV12-4, the J gene TRBJ1-1; perhaps TRBD1 as D (5 bases). V lost 2 bases and J lost 4, with 14 bases in between. The CDR3 extends over 15 amino acids. This CDR3 reads CASSLLGGRGTEAFF. The CDR3 coding sequence is TGTGCCAGCAGTTTACTCGGTGGGAGGGGCACTGAAGCTTTCTTT.

For this clonotype: A much larger clone sits a single nucleotide away, making a read error possible. The chain links TRBV5-1 to TRBJ2-7; a weak D match, TRBD2 (7 bases). This CDR3 has 15 residues. Germline V lookup: CDR1 SGHRS, CDR2 YFSETQ. Written as DNA, the CDR3 is TGCGCCAGCAGACCCCAACGGGCGGGGGCCTACGGGCAGTACTTC. This gives the protein CASRPQRAGAYGQYF. Full variable domain (missing parts from reference TRBV5-1 and TRBJ2-7): KAGVTQTPRYLIKTRGQQVTLSCSPISGHRSVSWYQQTPGQGLQFLFEYFSETQRNKGNFPGRFSGRQFSNSRSEMNVSTLELGDSALYLCASRPQRAGAYGQYFGPGTRLTVT.

This clonotype showed up just a few times. This chain connects TRBV12-3 or TRBV12-4 to TRBJ2-5; 9 nucleotides match TRBD2. The CDR3 sequence is 19 residues long. V shed 3 bases, J shed 2 bases, and the junction held 16 bases outside the gene matches. CDR3 residues: CASSLGYLPTSGIQETQYF. The CDR3 coding sequence is TGTGCCAGCAGTTTGGGTTATCTCCCGACTAGCGGAATACAAGAGACCCAGTACTTC.

With respect to this clonotype: A much larger clone differs from this one at a single base, so this may be a read error. This sequence joins TRBV19 and TRBJ2-7, with D hard to call. The CDR3 sequence is 13 residues long. Trimming pared 5 bases from V and 3 bases from J, leaving 11 bases between. CDR1 is LNHDA, CDR2 SQIVND, per germline (reference sequence). This CDR3 is CASSSQEYYEQYF. In DNA form, the CDR3 reads TGTGCCAGTAGTTCGCAGGAATACTACGAGCAGTACTTC.

This clonotype was recorded a few times. The chain joins TRBV19 to TRBJ2-7; tentative D call: TRBD1 (6 bases). This CDR3 is 13 amino acids long. Trimming stripped 5 bases from V and 4 bases from J, with 12 bases between. Germline V gene lookup returns CDR1 LNHDA and CDR2 SQIVND (reference sequence). For the CDR3, the DNA is TGTGCCAGTAGTGGGGACATTCTTTACGAGCAGTACTTC. Its protein product is CASSGDILYEQYF.

This clonotype has a count of ten or more. Its ends do not fully match the called genes, so a read error is possible. The chain combines TRBV5-1 with TRBJ1-1; TRBD1 might be the D (5 bases). The CDR3 totals 14 residues. CDR1 is SGHRS, CDR2 YFSETQ, per germline. CDR3 protein: CASSLRQMNTEAFF. DNA for the CDR3: TGTGCCAGCAGTTTAAGACAGATGAACACTGAAGCTTTCTTT.

As for this clonotype: This may be a read error, as it is one base from a much larger clone. The gene calls are TRBV7-9 and TRBJ1-2; D unresolved. Germline CDR1 SEHNR, CDR2 FQNEAQ (reference sequence). The CDR3 is 16 amino acids. The CDR3 region is CASSLGAAGNNYGHTF. In nucleotides, the CDR3 is TGTGCCAGCAGCTTAGGGGCGGCAGGCAACAACTATGGCCACACCTTC.

A remark on this clonotype: A read error may explain this, as a much larger clone is one base away. The chain carries TRBV29-1 and TRBJ2-3, with 8 nucleotides matching TRBD2. The CDR3 is 15 residues long. Germline V gene data show CDR1 as SQVTM and CDR2 as ANQGSEA. J lost 2 bases, V lost 8 bases, and 12 bases had no gene match. CDR3 in amino acids: CSIDYSGTPTDTQYF. The CDR3 nucleotides read TGCAGCATAGACTATAGCGGGACGCCCACAGATACGCAGTATTTT.

This clonotype was observed a single time. The genes are TRBV4-3 and TRBJ2-3, with 13 bases matching TRBD2. Germline CDR1 LGHNA, CDR2 YSLEER. The CDR3 length is 18 residues. J was trimmed by 0 bases and V by 4 bases; bases with no gene match: 7. CDR3 in amino acids: CASSLGLAGALSTDTQYF. CDR3 nucleotide sequence: TGCGCCAGCAGCCTCGGACTAGCGGGGGCTCTTAGCACAGATACGCAGTATTTT.

The V call is TRBV9, the J call TRBJ1-5; the D gene is possibly TRBD1 (5 bases). CDR3 length equals 14 residues. V lost 5 bases and J 3 bases, leaving 12 bases between the germline ends. The V gene's germline CDR1 is SGDLS and CDR2 YYNGEE. CDR3 nucleotide sequence: TGTGCCAGCAGTACAGGCAACGCCAATCAGCCCCAGCATTTT. Translating it yields CASSTGNANQPQHF.

This clonotype was recorded a few times. The chain links TRBV3-1 to TRBJ2-4; 7 bases align to TRBD1. V was clipped by 0 bases and J by 8 bases; unmatched bases: 13. The V gene's germline CDR1 is LGHDT and CDR2 YNNKEL (reference sequence). The CDR3 length is 17 residues. The CDR3 nucleotides are TGTGCCAGCAGCCAAGAACCCCCTGGACAGGTTTGGGACATTCAGTACTTC. This translates into CASSQEPPGQVWDIQYF.

This clonotype was counted at least ten times. The rearrangement links TRBV5-6 to TRBJ2-5, with D unresolved. The ends were cut back, 6 bases at V and 4 bases at J, with 13 bases in the middle. The germline CDR1 and CDR2 sequences are SGHDT and YYEEEE. The CDR3 covers 13 residues. CDR3 coding DNA: TGTGCCAGCATCAGCCGCAGCCCAGAGACCCAGTACTTC. This codes for CASISRSPETQYF.

In its sample, this clonotype was seen many times. The chain is built from TRBV5-8 and TRBJ1-1; D is possibly TRBD1 (5 bases). The CDR3 length is 16 residues. Trimming removed 0 bases at V and 5 bases at J, with 17 bases between. The germline V gene encodes CDR1 SGHTS and CDR2 YDEGEE. The CDR3 sequence: CASSLGVGGALTEAFF. The CDR3 region has the DNA TGTGCCAGCAGCTTGGGGGTCGGAGGGGCATTGACTGAAGCTTTCTTT.

This clonotype has only a few counts. V gene TRBV6-5 combines with J gene TRBJ2-7; D remains ambiguous. The V gene lost 6 bases and the J gene lost 0 bases, with 15 bases spanning the gap. The CDR3 has 15 amino acids. CDR1 is MNHEY and CDR2 is SVGAGI in the germline V gene. The CDR3 is CASSTSVTRSYEQYF. The CDR3 region has the DNA TGTGCCAGCAGCACCTCAGTGACCCGCTCCTACGAGCAGTACTTC.